The clone carrying this T cell receptor (beta chain) appeared once. This record belongs to a study of blood T cell repertoires in COVID-19. About the study: COVID-19 samples, acute and convalescent, were from the United States, Italy and Spain.

Original processing methods: Estimates of nucleated cell counts were drawn from the amplification of reference gene primers. Data came from immunoSEQ multiplex PCR; TCRdb stores just in-frame clones and leaves some out. V and J calls and clone size are given by that table; D and trimming were obtained from the DNA. The data contain over 150,000 clones, over 60% of them singletons. This receptor was identified in a woman between 65 and 79 years old with acute or convalescent COVID-19. The sample taken for sequencing was peripheral blood.

As DNA, the CDR3 is TGTGCCTGGAATTCGGGACAACGAGATCAGCCCCAGCATTTT. Translating it yields CAWNSGQRDQPQHF. V usage is TRBV30 and J usage is TRBJ1-5, with a weak D call TRBD1 (6 bases). Looked up from germline, CDR1 is GTSNPN and CDR2 is SVGIG (reference sequence). The CDR3 is made up of 14 amino acids. The germline V and J ends were trimmed by 4 bases and 5 bases, with 15 bases remaining between them.